These T cell receptor beta chains were read from a single sample in a study of Tregs in tolerant kidney transplant recipients. Assay: immunoSEQ multiplex PCR; the TCRdb copy retains only in-frame clones and omits some. The profile shows 90,000 or so clones, approximately 93% of them singletons. Specimen: CD4+ T cells from blood (PBMCs), collected 12 months after the transplant. These receptors came from a human patient who received a combined kidney and bone marrow transplant. The graft donor may be the source of some T cells. The CDR3 runs from the conserved cysteine through the conserved F or W. D genes are given only for firm matches. Expanded clones get a size class; other rows say once, few or many, or leave the size out.

d_call,clone_size,v_call,j_call,cdr3_nt,cdr3_aa
TRBD1,-,TRBV18,TRBJ2-3,TGTGCCAGCTCACCAGGGACAGGAGGCACAGATACGCAGTATTTT,CASSPGTGGTDTQYF
TRBD2,-,TRBV7-9,TRBJ2-1,TGTGCCAGCAGGACTAGCGGGAGGGCTACCCCCTACAATGAGCAGTTCTTC,CASRTSGRATPYNEQFF
-,once,TRBV28,TRBJ1-2,TGTGCCAGCAGTTTAGCCAGGAGGGGATATGGCTACACCTTC,CASSLARRGYGYTF
-,-,TRBV7-9,TRBJ1-2,TGTGCCAGCAGCTTAGAGGTACAGTATGGCTACACCTTC,CASSLEVQYGYTF
-,-,TRBV11-2,TRBJ1-1,TGTGCCAGCAGCTTTCAGGGTTGGTCTGAAGCTTTCTTT,CASSFQGWSEAFF
TRBD1,-,TRBV4-2,TRBJ2-7,TGTGCCAGCAGCCAATCGACAGGGGACTACGAGCAGTACTTC,CASSQSTGDYEQYF
-,-,TRBV29-1,TRBJ2-2,TGCAGCGTTGCACAGGGAGGGGCCGGGGAGCTGTTTTTT,CSVAQGGAGELFF
-,-,TRBV27,TRBJ1-4,TGTGCCAGCAGTACCATCCGGAGTGAAAAACTGTTTTTT,CASSTIRSEKLFF
-,-,TRBV20-1,TRBJ2-5,TGCAGTGCAATAACCCGGGAGACCCAGTACTTC,CSAITRETQYF
TRBD1,-,TRBV19,TRBJ2-5,TGTGCCAGTAGCCGGACAGGGGGCCAAGAGACCCAGTACTTC,CASSRTGGQETQYF
TRBD2,-,TRBV9,TRBJ2-2,TGTGCCAGTAGGGAGGGTTTGAACACCGGGGAGCTGTTTTTT,CASREGLNTGELFF
-,-,TRBV7-9,TRBJ1-1,TGTGCCAGCAGCTTATGGGGAGGCACTGAAGCTTTCTTT,CASSLWGGTEAFF
-,-,TRBV10-3,TRBJ1-5,TGTGCCATCAGTGAGAGGTCAGGGGGCAATCAGCCCCAGCATTTT,CAISERSGGNQPQHF
-,once,TRBV11-2,TRBJ2-2,TGTGCCAGCAGCTCTAGCTTACTCGCGAACACCGGGGAGCTGTTTTTT,CASSSSLLANTGELFF
-,-,TRBV30,TRBJ2-7,TGTGCCTGGAGTGTTGGGCAGGGCCTTAGCTACGAGCAGTACTTC,CAWSVGQGLSYEQYF
-,-,TRBV4-2,TRBJ2-1,TGTGCCAGCAGCCAAGAGGACAGTACAATGAAGCAGTTCTTC,CASSQEDSTMKQFF
TRBD1,-,TRBV27,TRBJ2-2,TGTGCCAGCAGGCCCGGGACAGGGTACACCGGGGAGCTGTTTTTT,CASRPGTGYTGELFF
-,-,TRBV29-1,TRBJ1-4,TGCAGCGTGGACACGACGGATGAAAAACTGTTTTTT,CSVDTTDEKLFF
-,-,TRBV7-6,TRBJ2-1,TGTGCCAGCAGTCAGACAGGAATGGAGCAGTTCTTC,CASSQTGMEQFF
TRBD1,-,TRBV7-9,TRBJ1-1,TGTGCCAGCAGCCTGACAGGGCTTGGGATAGAAGCTTTCTTT,CASSLTGLGIEAFF
TRBD1,-,TRBV19,TRBJ2-7,TGTGCCAGTAGTATTCGACAGGGGGCTTGGGACGAGCAGTACTTC,CASSIRQGAWDEQYF
-,once,TRBV19,TRBJ2-1,TGTGCCAGTATAGACCAGGGAGGAATCGGTGAGCAGTTCTTC,CASIDQGGIGEQFF
-,-,TRBV5-6,TRBJ1-5,TGTGCCAGCAGCCCCAGCCAGGGATTTCAGCCCCAGCATTTT,CASSPSQGFQPQHF
-,-,TRBV9,TRBJ1-6,TGTGCCAGCAGCGTAGTGGAGTATTCACCCCTCCACTTT,CASSVVEYSPLHF
TRBD1,-,TRBV7-9,TRBJ1-4,TGTGCCAGCAGCTACGCAGGGGGCTGGAGTGAAAAACTGTTTTTT,CASSYAGGWSEKLFF
-,few,TRBV10-3,TRBJ1-2,TGTGCCATCAGTGAGTCAAACAGACTACATGGCTACACCTTC,CAISESNRLHGYTF
-,-,TRBV11-3,TRBJ1-4,TGTGCCAGCAGCGGCCAAGGGACATCAACTAATGAAAAACTGTTTTTT,CASSGQGTSTNEKLFF
TRBD1,-,TRBV5-6,TRBJ2-2,TGTGCCAGCAGCTACGGGACAGGGGACACCGGGGAGCTGTTTTTT,CASSYGTGDTGELFF
-,-,TRBV19,TRBJ1-5,TGTGCCAGTAGGACCCGGGACATTTTCGAGGAGAATCAGCCCCAGCATTTT,CASRTRDIFEENQPQHF
-,-,TRBV2,TRBJ1-5,TGTGCCAGCAGTCGGGCGGGGCCCCAGCATTTT,CASSRAGPQHF
TRBD2,-,TRBV7-3,TRBJ2-1,TGTGCCACCCAAGCGGAGCCCGGGGGGGATGAGCAGTTCTTC,CATQAEPGGDEQFF
-,-,TRBV7-9,TRBJ2-3,TGTGCCAGCAGGGGTTGGGGGCGCCAAGGTGGCACAGATACGCAGTATTTT,CASRGWGRQGGTDTQYF
-,-,TRBV28,TRBJ1-3,TGTGCCAGCAGTTTACCAGCGGGGCTGGGAAACACCATATATTTT,CASSLPAGLGNTIYF
TRBD1,-,TRBV30,TRBJ2-7,TGTGCCTGGACCCTGGACAGGGCCTACGAGCAGTACTTC,CAWTLDRAYEQYF
TRBD2,-,TRBV5-1,TRBJ2-1,TGCGCCAGCAGCCGGGGAGCGGGGGGAGACCCGTACAATGAGCAGTTCTTC,CASSRGAGGDPYNEQFF
-,-,TRBV27,TRBJ2-2,TGTGCCAGCAGTTTAGTGTTCAGACTGATTTCCACCGGGGAGCTGTTTTTT,CASSLVFRLISTGELFF
-,-,TRBV2,TRBJ1-1,TGTGCCAGCACCTACAGACCGAACACTGAAGCTTTCTTT,CASTYRPNTEAFF
-,-,TRBV7-2,TRBJ2-7,TGTGCCAGCAGCTATTACGTGGGGGGGCGCAGCGAGCAGTACTTC,CASSYYVGGRSEQYF
TRBD2,-,TRBV19,TRBJ2-7,TGTGCCAGTAGTTTACAACTGAGCGGGGGGCACTACGAGCAGTACTTC,CASSLQLSGGHYEQYF
-,-,TRBV7-9,TRBJ2-3,TGTGCCAGCAGCCCGGTCAAGACAGATACGCAGTATTTT,CASSPVKTDTQYF
-,once,TRBV7-2,TRBJ2-7,TGTGCCAGCAGCCCGGGGAGGGGGGGAACCTACGAGCAGTACTTC,CASSPGRGGTYEQYF
TRBD2,-,TRBV7-2,TRBJ2-5,TGTGCCAGCAGCCCCCGGGCGGGGGGCGGGAAGACCCAGTACTTC,CASSPRAGGGKTQYF
-,-,TRBV7-3,TRBJ2-3,TGTGCCAGCAGCTTATCTGTCGGGGGTTTCACAGATACGCAGTATTTT,CASSLSVGGFTDTQYF
TRBD1,once,TRBV30,TRBJ1-2,TGTGCCTGGAGATTTCAGGGGGCAGGAGGCTACACCTTC,CAWRFQGAGGYTF
-,-,TRBV5-4,TRBJ2-7,TGTGCCAGCAGCCCACCGAGGGGGCGGGGGGCCTCCTACGAGCAGTACTTC,CASSPPRGRGASYEQYF
TRBD1,-,TRBV6-6,TRBJ2-5,TGTGCCAGCAACGGACAGGGTGAGACCCAGTACTTC,CASNGQGETQYF
-,-,TRBV5-1,TRBJ1-4,TGCGCCAGCAGCTTGAGCAGGGCCTACCCAACTAATGAAAAACTGTTTTTT,CASSLSRAYPTNEKLFF
-,-,TRBV6-6,TRBJ2-3,TGTGCCAGCAGTTCCAGTCGTAGCACAGATACGCAGTATTTT,CASSSSRSTDTQYF